This T cell receptor (beta chain) came from a study of T cell responses to AZD1222 COVID-19 vaccine. Points from the study as a whole: Repertoire collection took place solely once the T cell response had peaked. Nearly half of spike-specific TCRs reportedly go after variant regions that carry no mutations.

The CDR3 is 13 amino acids. Per germline, CDR1 GTSNPN and CDR2 SVGIG (reference sequence). V was clipped by 3 bases and J by 6 bases; unmatched bases: 5. As concerns this clone: As yet, its antigen is unknown.

Only in-frame clones appear in the TCRdb table, and some are missing; sequencing was by immunoSEQ multiplex PCR. The table records approximately 130,000 clones, roughly 86% of them present only once. Sequences were derived from peripheral blood, sampled 28 days after the second AZD1222 dose. The rearrangement joins TRBV30 to TRBJ1-5, with 7 bases aligning to TRBD1. This clonotype was sampled from an adult who received the AZD1222 COVID-19 vaccine. CDR3 region: CAWSGTDRQPQHF. CDR3 nucleotides: TGTGCCTGGAGCGGGACAGATCGTCAGCCCCAGCATTTT.